What follows describes a single T cell receptor (beta chain). This record comes from a study of T cell changes during pregnancy in multiple sclerosis. Trimming took off 4 bases at V and 4 bases at J, with 21 bases between the two ends. This CDR3 spans 17 amino acids. Germline values: CDR1 SGHTS, CDR2 YDEGEE. Generated by immunoSEQ multiplex PCR, the TCRdb table keeps only in-frame clones and is missing some. The table lists roughly 49,000 clones, 80% to 95% of them singletons. The chain uses TRBV5-8 and TRBJ2-1; D not resolved. Sequenced here: peripheral blood, sampled after pregnancy. The clonotype comes from a female donor with multiple sclerosis, enrolled in a pregnancy study. The CDR3 spells CASSLSTHRALYNEQFF. For the CDR3, the DNA is TGTGCCAGCAGCCTGTCTACCCACAGAGCCCTTTACAATGAGCAGTTCTTC.